This is a list of T cell receptor beta chains from one sample in a study of blood T cell repertoires in COVID-19. TCRdb's copy holds only in-frame clones and misses some; the assay was immunoSEQ multiplex PCR. This repertoire shows about 210,000 clones, around nine tenths found once; its top ten account for approximately 7.3%. Material: PBMCs or T cells enriched from blood (not recorded which). Receptors were obtained from a man aged 25 to 40 in a cohort exposed to, infected with or recovered from COVID-19 (not recorded which). The CDR3 runs from the conserved cysteine through the conserved F or W. D genes are given only for firm matches. The size of a clone is reported for some rows only, either as once, few or many, or as a class for expanded clones.

clone size	J gene	D gene	V gene	CDR3 DNA	CDR3 protein
.	TRBJ2-5	.	TRBV10-2	TGCGCCAGCAGTGACTTCGAGACCCAGTACTTC	CASSDFETQYF
.	TRBJ1-1	.	TRBV27	TGTGCCAGCAGTTTTCGGGGGAACACTGAAGCTTTCTTT	CASSFRGNTEAFF
.	TRBJ1-1	TRBD1	TRBV16	TGTGCCAGCAGCCAATCCTGGGATCAGGGGGTTAGCACTGAAGCTTTCTTT	CASSQSWDQGVSTEAFF
.	TRBJ1-1	TRBD1	TRBV7-9	TGTGCCAGCAGCCCCGGACAGGGGAACACTGAAGCTTTCTTT	CASSPGQGNTEAFF
few	TRBJ2-2	TRBD2	TRBV27	TGTGCCAGCAGTTTATTTAGCGGGGTGAACACCGGGGAGCTGTTTTTT	CASSLFSGVNTGELFF
.	TRBJ2-1	.	TRBV6-5	TGTGCCAGCAGCAACCAGTGGTTTCAGTTCTTC	CASSNQWFQFF
.	TRBJ2-7	.	TRBV5-6	TGTGCCAGCAGCTTGGGGGTGCGGAGCTCCTACGAGCAGTACTTC	CASSLGVRSSYEQYF
.	TRBJ2-3	.	TRBV5-1	TGCGCCAGCAGCTTGGCGGTGGGTGTCGGGGGCACAGATACGCAGTATTTT	CASSLAVGVGGTDTQYF
.	TRBJ2-7	.	TRBV9	TGTGCCAGCAGCGTAGGGCAGGCGGGGACCTACGAGCAGTACTTC	CASSVGQAGTYEQYF
.	TRBJ2-7	TRBD1	TRBV9	TGTGCCAGCAGCCTCCGGGACAGGGTTCACGAGCAGTACTTC	CASSLRDRVHEQYF
.	TRBJ1-2	.	TRBV5-5	TGTGCCAGCAGCTTGGTTCCGGAGGGCTACACCTTC	CASSLVPEGYTF
.	TRBJ2-7	TRBD2	TRBV28	TGTGCCAGCAGTTTGGCCCAAGCGGGAGTGGGTGTTTACGAGCAGTACTTC	CASSLAQAGVGVYEQYF
.	TRBJ1-1	TRBD1	TRBV5-5	TGTGCCAGCAGCCTTGCCAAGACAGGGACCACTGAAGCTTTCTTT	CASSLAKTGTTEAFF
.	TRBJ2-2	TRBD1	TRBV7-6	TGTGCCAGCAGCTCCGGCCTCGACAGGGGCACCGGGGAGCTGTTTTTT	CASSSGLDRGTGELFF
.	TRBJ2-2	.	TRBV6-4	TGTGCCAGCAGTGACTCTTTCTTGGGAGCAGGCACCGGGGAGCTGTTTTTT	CASSDSFLGAGTGELFF
.	TRBJ1-6	.	TRBV4-1	TGCGCCAGCAGCCAAGATCATACCCCCAGGGCTCGGTCCTATAATTCACCCCTCCACTTT	CASSQDHTPRARSYNSPLHF
few	TRBJ2-2	TRBD1	TRBV27	TGTGCCAGCAGTTTATCGGGACAGGGGACATCCGGGGAGCTGTTTTTT	CASSLSGQGTSGELFF
.	TRBJ1-1	.	TRBV11-2	TGTGCCAGCAGCGCGCCCTTTAGGAACACTGAAGCTTTCTTT	CASSAPFRNTEAFF
.	TRBJ1-2	.	TRBV4-2	TGTGCCAGCAGCCAAGAACTGACAGTTAACTATGGCTACACCTTC	CASSQELTVNYGYTF
.	TRBJ2-7	TRBD2	TRBV5-4	TGTGCCAGCAGCTCCAGCGGGAGTAACAACGAGCAGTACTTC	CASSSSGSNNEQYF
.	TRBJ2-7	TRBD2	TRBV2	TGTGCCAGCAGTGAGGATAGCGGGAGGCAGTACTTC	CASSEDSGRQYF
.	TRBJ1-3	TRBD1	TRBV28	TGTGCCAGCAGGCTATCCGGGACAGCCCGGTCTGGAAACACCATATATTTT	CASRLSGTARSGNTIYF
.	TRBJ2-7	.	TRBV7-3	TGTGCCAGCAGCTTAACTTCCCTAGCGGGACAGGTGCTAAGAGCCTACGAGCAGTACTTC	CASSLTSLAGQVLRAYEQYF
.	TRBJ2-5	.	TRBV5-8	TGTGCCAGCAGCTTCGGACAGGGAGGGAGGGAGACCCAGTACTTC	CASSFGQGGRETQYF
.	TRBJ1-1	TRBD1	TRBV27	TGTGCCAGCAGTGAAACAGGGGCTCGGAACACTGAAGCTTTCTTT	CASSETGARNTEAFF
.	TRBJ1-1	.	TRBV12-3/TRBV12-4	TGTGCCAGCTCCTGGGGGCGCAGGGCCGAAGCTTTCTTT	CASSWGRRAEAFF
.	TRBJ2-7	TRBD1	TRBV5-1	TGCGCCAGCAGCTTGGCCGGACAGGGGGCGCGTCGCTCCTACGAGCAGTACTTC	CASSLAGQGARRSYEQYF
.	TRBJ2-7	TRBD1	TRBV5-6	TGTGCCAGCAGCTTGGTTCAGGGGGCGAAACAGTACTTC	CASSLVQGAKQYF
.	TRBJ1-1	.	TRBV11-2	TGTGCCAGCAGCTTAGAAAGACAAACCGAAGCTTTCTTT	CASSLERQTEAFF
few	TRBJ1-4	.	TRBV6-4	TGTGCCAGCAGTGATTTGCCAGGTGAAAAACTGTTTTTT	CASSDLPGEKLFF
.	TRBJ2-7	.	TRBV20-1	TGCAGTGCTAGAGGAGGGTACGAGCAGTACTTC	CSARGGYEQYF
.	TRBJ2-3	.	TRBV20-1	TGCAGTGCGGAGTACTCCGCTCCGCAGTATTTT	CSAEYSAPQYF
.	TRBJ2-2	.	TRBV5-1	TGCGCCAGCCACCGGGGTACCGGGGAGCTGTTTTTT	CASHRGTGELFF
.	TRBJ2-2	TRBD2	TRBV3-1/TRBV3-2	TGTGCCAGCAGCCAATCACTAGCGGGAGGCCCCGGGGAGCTGTTTTTT	CASSQSLAGGPGELFF
once	TRBJ1-2	.	TRBV21-1	TGTGCCAGCAGCAAGGACATCTTAAACGGCTACACCTTC	CASSKDILNGYTF
.	TRBJ1-1	.	TRBV18	TGTGCCAGCTCACACGTTACGGACAGTGTGAACACTGAAGCTTTCTTT	CASSHVTDSVNTEAFF
.	TRBJ1-2	TRBD1	TRBV7-8	TGTGCCAGCAGCTTACGGGCCGGGACAGGGAACATTTATGGCTACACCTTC	CASSLRAGTGNIYGYTF
.	TRBJ1-5	.	TRBV4-3	TGCGCCAGCAGCCAAGATATGGGCCTGTATAGCAATCAGCCCCAGCATTTT	CASSQDMGLYSNQPQHF
many	TRBJ1-4	.	TRBV7-9	TGTGCCAGCAGCTTAGCGCCCACAGGGTGGGGTGAAAAACTGTTTTTT	CASSLAPTGWGEKLFF
.	TRBJ2-1	.	TRBV10-3	TGTGCCATCAGTGAGTTCACTAGATCCTACAATGAGCAGTTCTTC	CAISEFTRSYNEQFF
.	TRBJ2-7	.	TRBV6-4	TGTGCCAGCAGTTGCAAAAGGACAACCCGACGACACGAGCAGTACTTC	CASSCKRTTRRHEQYF
.	TRBJ2-6	.	TRBV21-1	TGTGCCAGCAGCACCCCTTTATGGGGTTCGCAGGGCGAACTCTCTGGGGCCAACGTCCTGACTTTC	CASSTPLWGSQGELSGANVLTF
few	TRBJ1-5	TRBD1	TRBV5-1	TGCGCCAGCAGCCAGGGGACAGGGGGCAGCAATCAGCCCCAGCATTTT	CASSQGTGGSNQPQHF
once	TRBJ2-7	TRBD1	TRBV3-1/TRBV3-2	TGTGCCAGCAGCCAAGATTATTTAACCCGCGCGATCGACAGGGGTCACGAGCAGTACTTC	CASSQDYLTRAIDRGHEQYF